These T cell receptor beta chains were read from a single sample in a study of regulatory T cells in long-lasting Graves disease. In TCRdb, the multiplex PCR reads were re-called with MiXCR into one record per CDR3 protein. Among about 470,000 distinct CDR3 sequences listed, 16% were seen once. These data were also reused for a study on T cells in Graves' hyperthyroidism and ophthalmopathy.

The specimen comprised peripheral blood mononuclear cells (PBMCs), sampled at new diagnosis, from a patient treated with antithyroid drugs. The receptors were gathered from a man aged 40-55 years with Graves disease. Each CDR3 is given with its conserved first and last residue. D genes are given only for firm matches. Size values are once, few and many counts, or a class for expanded clones, and some rows have none.

v_gene,abundance,d_gene,j_gene,CDR3aa,CDR3nt
TRBV5-1,once,TRBD1,TRBJ2-3,CASSAGQGADTQYF,TGCGCCAGCAGCGCGGGACAGGGGGCAGATACGCAGTATTTT
TRBV27,-,TRBD2,TRBJ2-3,CASKEAGVLDTQYF,TGTGCCAGCAAGGAAGCGGGAGTTCTAGATACGCAGTATTTT
TRBV29-1,many,-,TRBJ1-1,CSVERGMNTEAFF,TGCAGCGTCGAAAGAGGGATGAACACTGAAGCTTTCTTT
TRBV12-3/TRBV12-4,many,TRBD1,TRBJ2-7,CASTPGQTSYEQYF,TGTGCCAGCACACCGGGACAGACCTCCTACGAGCAGTACTTC
TRBV5-6,few,-,TRBJ1-3,CASSLFRVYSGNTIYF,TGTGCCAGCAGCTTGTTCAGGGTTTATTCTGGAAACACCATATATTTT
TRBV27,many,-,TRBJ2-7,CASSLMATGRNEQYF,TGTGCCAGCAGTTTAATGGCTACGGGTAGGAACGAGCAGTACTTC
TRBV6-2/TRBV6-3,many,-,TRBJ2-7,CASSYSPGAGGSYEQYF,TGTGCCAGCAGTTATTCCCCCGGGGCAGGGGGGTCCTACGAGCAGTACTTC
TRBV7-9,few,-,TRBJ2-3,CASSLNGRAPDTQYF,TGTGCCAGCAGCTTAAACGGCAGGGCTCCCGATACGCAGTATTTT
TRBV12-3/TRBV12-4,many,-,TRBJ2-2,CASSLTRVTGELFF,TGTGCCAGCAGTTTAACCAGGGTCACCGGGGAGCTGTTTTTT
TRBV2,-,-,TRBJ2-2,CASSAFSGMTGELFF,TGTGCCAGCAGTGCTTTTAGCGGAATGACCGGGGAGCTGTTTTTT
TRBV5-1,-,-,TRBJ1-5,CASSPGTYSNQPQHF,TGCGCCAGCAGCCCGGGAACCTATAGCAATCAGCCCCAGCATTTT
TRBV3-1,many,-,TRBJ2-2,CASSHGPPGELFF,TGTGCCAGCAGCCATGGGCCCCCCGGGGAGCTGTTTTTT
TRBV14,-,-,TRBJ2-3,CASSQVGVNTQYF,TGTGCCAGCAGCCAAGTAGGAGTGAATACGCAGTATTTT
TRBV12-3/TRBV12-4,many,-,TRBJ1-1,CASSVTGYTEAFF,TGTGCCAGCAGTGTTACAGGTTACACTGAAGCTTTCTTT
TRBV6-1,once,-,TRBJ1-1,CASRQGTEAFF,TGTGCCAGCAGACAGGGTACTGAAGCTTTCTTT
TRBV6-1,few,TRBD2,TRBJ2-1,CASTQLGEGLGEQFF,TGTGCCAGCACCCAACTGGGGGAGGGCCTCGGTGAGCAGTTCTTC
TRBV7-9,many,TRBD1,TRBJ2-5,CASSAAGTGTPAQYF,TGTGCCAGCAGCGCGGCCGGGACAGGGACGCCGGCCCAGTACTTC
TRBV16,-,-,TRBJ1-5,CASSQSNFNQPQHF,TGTGCCAGCAGCCAATCCAACTTCAATCAGCCCCAGCATTTT
TRBV30,-,-,TRBJ2-2,CAWKFGWDTGELFF,TGTGCCTGGAAGTTCGGCTGGGACACCGGGGAGCTGTTTTTT
TRBV5-1,-,-,TRBJ2-7,CASRQEPGAVQYF,TGCGCCAGCAGACAAGAACCAGGGGCGGTGCAGTACTTC
TRBV24-1,many,TRBD2,TRBJ2-5,CATGGLAGVTYQETQYF,TGTGCCACCGGTGGACTAGCGGGAGTTACGTACCAAGAGACCCAGTACTTC
TRBV20-1,few,-,TRBJ1-2,CSASVVGYTF,TGCAGTGCTAGCGTGGTCGGCTACACCTTC
TRBV29-1,many,-,TRBJ2-3,CSVCRTSTDTQYF,TGCAGCGTTTGCAGAACTAGCACAGATACGCAGTATTTT
TRBV3-1,many,-,TRBJ2-2,CASSQRQGRNTGELFF,TGTGCCAGCAGCCAACGTCAAGGCCGGAACACCGGGGAGCTGTTTTTT
TRBV28,many,TRBD2,TRBJ2-2,CASIRGRELGRTGELFF,TGTGCCAGCATCAGAGGGCGGGAGTTGGGTAGGACCGGGGAGCTGTTTTTT
TRBV12-3/TRBV12-4,many,TRBD2,TRBJ2-1,CASSTAGTSGRIEQFF,TGTGCCAGCAGTACCGCCGGGACTAGCGGGAGGATTGAGCAGTTCTTC
TRBV20-1,many,TRBD2,TRBJ2-1,CSAGTSSYNEQFF,TGCAGCGCTGGGACTAGCTCCTACAATGAGCAGTTCTTC
TRBV18,few,-,TRBJ2-3,CASSPPARTDTQYF,TGTGCCAGCTCACCACCGGCCCGCACAGATACGCAGTATTTT
TRBV18,-,-,TRBJ2-1,CASSPRQEASYNEQFF,TGTGCCAGCTCACCACGGCAGGAGGCGTCCTACAATGAGCAGTTCTTC
TRBV11-2,many,TRBD1,TRBJ2-7,CASSSKRKTGGRTEQYF,TGTGCCAGCAGCTCGAAACGAAAGACAGGGGGACGCACCGAGCAGTACTTC
TRBV7-2,many,TRBD1,TRBJ2-5,CASSRQGRETQYF,TGTGCCAGCAGCCGACAGGGGAGAGAGACCCAGTACTTC
TRBV7-2,few,-,TRBJ2-6,CASSLGVSSGANVLTF,TGTGCCAGCAGCCTCGGGGTCTCCTCTGGGGCCAACGTCCTGACTTTC
TRBV4-1,-,-,TRBJ1-4,CASSQRPRGLGAEKLFF,TGCGCCAGCAGCCAAAGACCTCGGGGCCTTGGTGCTGAAAAACTGTTTTTT
TRBV20-1,many,-,TRBJ2-2,CSARKRATGELFF,TGCAGTGCTAGAAAGAGGGCCACCGGGGAGCTGTTTTTT
TRBV3-1,-,-,TRBJ1-1,CASSQVRGAQGNTEAFF,TGTGCCAGCAGCCAAGTGAGGGGGGCGCAGGGGAACACTGAAGCTTTCTTT
TRBV10-3,-,-,TRBJ2-1,CAISNIEGASSYNEQFF,TGTGCCATCAGTAATATAGAGGGAGCCAGCTCCTACAATGAGCAGTTCTTC
TRBV5-1,many,TRBD2,TRBJ2-1,CASSLEAGGGQFF,TGCGCCAGCAGCTTGGAAGCAGGCGGGGGGCAGTTCTTC
TRBV5-6,many,-,TRBJ2-5,CASSFYEAGETQYF,TGTGCCAGCAGCTTTTATGAGGCCGGAGAGACCCAGTACTTC
TRBV20-1,-,-,TRBJ1-5,CSARGGEGNQPQHF,TGCAGTGCTAGAGGAGGGGAAGGCAATCAGCCCCAGCATTTT
TRBV7-2,many,TRBD1,TRBJ1-5,CASSTLQGAEQPQHF,TGTGCCAGCAGCACCCTACAGGGGGCTGAGCAGCCCCAGCATTTT
TRBV12-3/TRBV12-4,many,-,TRBJ2-1,CASSLGRRYNEQFF,TGTGCCAGCAGTTTAGGACGGAGATACAATGAGCAGTTCTTC
TRBV5-1,many,-,TRBJ1-1,CASSQVPSGSGNTEAFF,TGCGCCAGCAGCCAAGTCCCGTCAGGGTCCGGGAACACTGAAGCTTTCTTT
TRBV27,many,-,TRBJ2-7,CASSPRSGSYEQYF,TGTGCCAGCAGCCCTAGGTCCGGGAGTTACGAGCAGTACTTC
TRBV20-1,-,-,TRBJ1-5,CSASTGTPTSNQPQHF,TGCAGTGCTAGTACCGGGACACCTACTAGCAATCAGCCCCAGCATTTT
TRBV11-2,few,TRBD1,TRBJ1-4,CASSSPGQLNEKLFF,TGTGCCAGCAGCTCGCCGGGACAGCTGAATGAAAAACTGTTTTTT
TRBV20-1,few,TRBD2,TRBJ2-3,CSALAGVAPDTQYF,TGCAGTGCCCTAGCGGGAGTAGCCCCAGATACGCAGTATTTT
TRBV12-3/TRBV12-4,few,-,TRBJ1-3,CASSLNANTIYF,TGTGCCAGCAGTTTAAACGCAAACACCATATATTTT
TRBV6-1,few,-,TRBJ1-4,CASSQTGSGEKLFF,TGTGCCAGCAGCCAAACTGGGAGTGGTGAAAAACTGTTTTTT
TRBV28,many,TRBD2,TRBJ2-7,CASSSGTSGGGEQYF,TGTGCCAGCAGTTCCGGGACTAGCGGAGGTGGGGAGCAGTACTTC
TRBV5-8,many,TRBD2,TRBJ2-1,CASSPGTSGHYNEQFF,TGTGCCAGCAGCCCCGGGACTAGCGGTCACTACAATGAGCAGTTCTTC
TRBV20-1,-,-,TRBJ1-1,CSARRGVTNTEAFF,TGCAGTGCTAGGCGGGGGGTTACGAACACTGAAGCTTTCTTT
TRBV30,-,-,TRBJ2-1,CAWSPRIAEVFF,TGTGCCTGGAGTCCCCGAATAGCGGAGGTGTTCTTC
TRBV5-1,-,-,TRBJ2-7,CASSLAVWGSSYEQYF,TGCGCCAGCAGCTTGGCCGTCTGGGGGAGCTCCTACGAGCAGTACTTC
TRBV10-3,-,-,TRBJ2-7,CAILQGGEQYF,TGTGCCATCCTGCAGGGGGGCGAGCAGTACTTC